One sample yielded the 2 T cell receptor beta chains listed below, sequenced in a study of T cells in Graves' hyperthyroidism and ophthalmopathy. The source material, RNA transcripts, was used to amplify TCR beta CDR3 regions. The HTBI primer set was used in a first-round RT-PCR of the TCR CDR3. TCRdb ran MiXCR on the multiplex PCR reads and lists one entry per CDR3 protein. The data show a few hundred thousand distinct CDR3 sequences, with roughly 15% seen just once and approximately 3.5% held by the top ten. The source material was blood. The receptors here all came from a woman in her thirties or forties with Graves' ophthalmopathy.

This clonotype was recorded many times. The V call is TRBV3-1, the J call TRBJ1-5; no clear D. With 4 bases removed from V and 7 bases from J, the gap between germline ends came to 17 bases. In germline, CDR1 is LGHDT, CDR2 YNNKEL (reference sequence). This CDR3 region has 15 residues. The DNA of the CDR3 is TGTGCCAGCAGCCCAGCAAGTGGGGAGGGCCAGCCCCAGCATTTT. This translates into CASSPASGEGQPQHF.

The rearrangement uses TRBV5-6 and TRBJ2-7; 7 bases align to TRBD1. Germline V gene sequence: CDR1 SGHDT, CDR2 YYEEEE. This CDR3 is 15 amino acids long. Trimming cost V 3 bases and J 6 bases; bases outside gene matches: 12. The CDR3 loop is CASSSGRYTGAEQYF. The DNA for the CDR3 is TGTGCCAGCAGCTCGGGTCGATACACAGGGGCCGAGCAGTACTTC.